The present entry profiles one T cell receptor (beta chain) with its context. The table came from immunoSEQ multiplex PCR; TCRdb's copy has only in-frame clones and leaves some out. The sample has approximately 52,000 clones; 65% to 90% are singletons. The data are from a study of blood T cell repertoires in COVID-19. On the study more broadly: PBMCs, B-cell-depleted T cells, or T cells provided the cDNA or gDNA that made up the material.

Sequencing was done on a sample of peripheral blood. The source is a human donor in a cohort sampled during active COVID-19.

The CDR3 loop reads CASSRTSGTSDTQYF. The DNA of the CDR3 is TGTGCCAGCTCACGAACTAGCGGGACATCAGATACGCAGTATTTT. The chain uses TRBV18 and TRBJ2-3; 10 nucleotides agree with TRBD2. Germline CDR1 is KGHSH and CDR2 is LQKENI. The trim removed 4 bases at V and 4 bases at J, leaving 5 bases unmatched. The CDR3 sequence is 15 residues long.